This T cell receptor (beta chain) came from a study of blood T cell repertoires in COVID-19. Study details: PBMCs, B-cell-depleted T cells, or T cells provided the cDNA or gDNA that made up the material.

V was pared by 5 bases and J by 4 bases, with 12 bases of the junction left unmatched. The CDR3 runs to 16 residues. Germline V gene lookup returns CDR1 SGHVS and CDR2 FQNEAQ. Profiled with immunoSEQ multiplex PCR; TCRdb holds only in-frame clones, not every one. This table has about 49,000 clones, roughly 86% appearing once. This TCR came from a man aged 35 to 55 with active COVID-19. The chain couples TRBV7-8 to TRBJ2-3, with 7 bases identical to TRBD2. Sequences were obtained from peripheral blood. CDR3 protein: CASSVRLAGASDTQYF. CDR3 nucleotide sequence: TGTGCCAGCAGCGTACGCTTGGCGGGAGCTTCAGATACGCAGTATTTT.